The 3 T cell receptor beta chains below were found in one sample sequenced in a study of CD4 T cells in relation to SARS-CoV-2 and coronaviruses. Profiling relied on immunoSEQ multiplex PCR, and the TCRdb table lists in-frame clones only, not all of them. The sample contains roughly 36,000 clones, approximately 85% of which appear only once. Sequences were obtained from memory CD4+ T cells from PBMCs. These receptors were collected from an adult with COVID-19.

The chain employs TRBV19 and TRBJ1-1; possible D gene TRBD1, 5 bases. CDR1 LNHDA and CDR2 SQIVND come from the germline V gene (reference sequence). Trimming removed 9 bases at V and 4 bases at J, with 15 bases between. This CDR3 is built from 13 residues. In DNA, the CDR3 is TGTGCCAGCCGGGGGAGGGAGGGCACTGAAGCTTTCTTT. As protein: CASRGREGTEAFF. The complete variable domain, with remaining parts taken from reference TRBV19 and TRBJ1-1, reads DGGITQSPKYLFRKEGQNVTLSCEQNLNHDAMYWYRQDPGQGLRLIYYSQIVNDFQKGDIAEGYSVSREKKESFPLTVTSAQKNPTAFYLCASRGREGTEAFFGQGTRLTVV.

This rearrangement joins TRBV29-1 to TRBJ2-1; 9 nucleotides agree with TRBD1. Germline V gene data show CDR1 as SQVTM and CDR2 as ANQGSEA. After removal of 4 bases from V and 8 bases from J, the junction contained 3 bases not matched to a gene. The CDR3 totals 12 residues. In nucleotides, the CDR3 is TGCAGCGTTGGTAGACAGGGGGATGAGCAGTTCTTC. This translates into CSVGRQGDEQFF.

The chain carries TRBV19 and TRBJ1-1, with D perhaps matching TRBD1 (5 bases). The CDR3 is made up of 15 amino acids. Germline V CDR1 and CDR2: LNHDA, SQIVND (reference sequence). V was trimmed by 5 bases and J by 0 bases, leaving 13 bases between them. The CDR3 loop is CASSRTGFMNTEAFF. CDR3 DNA sequence: TGTGCCAGTAGTCGTACAGGATTCATGAACACTGAAGCTTTCTTT.